This TCR beta chain was captured by sequencing in a study of Ad26.COV2.S vaccination and SARS-CoV-2 variants. Across the study: Ad26.COV2.S given intramuscularly, once or twice 56 days apart.

Germline CDR1 reads SGHRS; CDR2 reads YFSETQ. The J segment lost 7 bases and the V segment lost 0 bases, leaving 6 bases of the junction unmatched. CDR3 size: 14 residues. Clones were read by immunoSEQ multiplex PCR, and TCRdb kept only the in-frame ones, dropping some. The sample lists 440,000 or so clones; less than 95% were seen once. The treatment is: around 19 received Ad26.COV2.S at low or high dose, single or two shots; 5 received placebo; per-sample allocation not given. All samples were drawn on day 63, counting from the first vaccine or placebo injection. The receptor was derived from a person aged 18-60 years who received the Ad26.COV2.S COVID-19 vaccine or a placebo. The V gene is TRBV5-1, the J gene TRBJ2-7; 8 bases fit TRBD1. Specimen: peripheral blood, collected in a trial of Ad26.COV2.S vaccine versus placebo. CDR3: CASSLAGGLGEQYF. CDR3 bases: TGCGCCAGCAGCTTGGCAGGGGGCTTGGGTGAGCAGTACTTC.